This T cell receptor beta chain was sequenced in a study of vaccination effects on CD4 cells after COVID-19. Whole-study results and caveats: Among infection- and vaccine-induced clones, marked clonal contraction occurred late after vaccination.

Antigen-specific CD4+ T cells were expanded with viral peptide pools in the ViraFEST assay before sequencing. When around 9 days of culture had elapsed, CD4+ T cells were isolated. This table comes from immunoSEQ multiplex PCR, and its TCRdb copy is limited to in-frame clones, with some not included. The sample contains roughly 20,000 clones, about 73% of which appear only once. Trimming removed 0 bases from V and 2 bases from J; junction bases left unmatched: 3. This CDR3 comprises 15 residues. Germline values: CDR1 SEHNR, CDR2 FQNEAQ (reference sequence). As regards this clone: Its antigen is not identified.

This chain joins TRBV7-9 and TRBJ1-2; the match to TRBD1 covers 7 bases. The clonotype was recovered from a human donor who received a COVID-19 vaccine. This sample comprised CD4+ T cells from PBMCs cultured with HCoV-229E spike peptides, obtained before COVID-19 vaccination. CDR3 nucleotides: TGTGCCAGCAGCTTAGCTCAGGGGGACAACTATGGCTACACCTTC. Its translation is CASSLAQGDNYGYTF. The complete variable domain, with remaining parts taken from reference TRBV7-9 and TRBJ1-2, reads DTGVSQNPRHKITKRGQNVTFRCDPISEHNRLYWYRQTLGQGPEFLTYFQNEAQLEKSRLLSDRFSAERPKGSFSTLEIQRTEQGDSAMYLCASSLAQGDNYGYTFGSGTRLTVV.